Described below is a single T cell receptor beta chain sequence and its context. Genomic DNA came from tens of millions of PBMCs in unsorted samples. Once extracted for a subset, genomic DNA was divided evenly among several immunoSEQ plates. Generated by immunoSEQ multiplex PCR, the TCRdb table keeps only in-frame clones and is missing some. Of around 430,000 clones detected, 79% appear once; the ten largest clones hold roughly 13%. This record belongs to a study of shared clonotypes between healthy human individuals. Study summary: Aged between 18 and 49, the donors were a couple of women and three men.

Trimming cost V 5 bases and J 0 bases, with 14 bases left between them. The CDR3 contains 16 residues. Per the germline V gene, CDR1 is MDHEN and CDR2 is SYDVKM. Sequences were obtained from PBMCs. This sequence was found in a woman aged 40 to 55 in good health. Some clones in this sample may be carry-over from other donors' samples. The chain joins TRBV28 to TRBJ1-3; tentative D call: TRBD1 (6 bases). As DNA, the CDR3 is TGTGCCAGCAGTCCGGGCGGGACACTCTCTGGAAACACCATATATTTT. Translation gives CASSPGGTLSGNTIYF.